The next 20 T cell receptor beta chains were all read from a single sample in a study of tumor-infiltrating lymphocytes in primary liver carcinoma. Starting from 450 to 500 ng of total RNA, TCR beta cDNA was produced with a primer in the constant region. For TCR beta, libraries were produced by three nested multiplex PCR rounds using slightly modified ARM-PCR. Two initial PCR rounds of ten to eleven cycles each paired TRBV1-TRBV30 forward primers with a C-beta reverse primer. One entry per CDR3 protein results from TCRdb running MiXCR on the multiplex PCR reads. The table has 310,000 or so distinct CDR3 sequences, 45% to 70% seen once. Unsorted whole blood supplied the RNA, and germline DNA was extracted too. Sample: peripheral blood. The source is a woman aged 25-40 years with primary liver carcinoma and hepatitis B virus infection.

This clonotype has just a few counts. The chain couples TRBV7-9 to TRBJ2-7; D is unresolved. The germline gives CDR1 SEHNR, CDR2 FQNEAQ (reference sequence). The CDR3 sequence is 15 residues long. Trimming removed 1 base from V and 3 bases from J, with 13 bases in between. As DNA, the CDR3 is TGTGCCAGCAGCTTAGGTGATCCGGCGGTCTACGAGCAGTACTTC. It is translated as CASSLGDPAVYEQYF.

This rearrangement joins TRBV4-2 to TRBJ2-7, with TRBD1 identical over 7 bases. Per the germline V gene, CDR1 is LGHNA and CDR2 is YNFKEQ. There are 13 residues in the CDR3. V dropped 5 bases and J dropped 7; count of bases not matched to a gene: 8. The chain's CDR3 is CASSATGVGEQYF. Here the CDR3 DNA reads TGTGCCAGCAGCGCTACAGGGGTTGGGGAGCAGTACTTC.

On this clonotype: One end of the junction fails to match germline, which may point to a read error. The chain employs TRBV7-9 and TRBJ2-1, with D possibly TRBD2 on 6 matching bases. The CDR3 is made up of 16 amino acids. Germline V gene sequence: CDR1 SEHNR, CDR2 FQNEAQ (reference sequence). CDR3: CASSLSSGPSYNELFF. CDR3 bases: TGTGCCAGCAGCCTATCAAGCGGGCCTTCCTACAATGAGCTGTTCTTC.

In this sample, this clonotype turned up many times. The CDR3 coding sequence is TGCAGCGTTGGGGCGGGCAGCTCCTACAATGAGCAGTTCTTC. Translated: CSVGAGSSYNEQFF. The chain combines TRBV29-1 with TRBJ2-1; weak D call: TRBD2 (5 bases). The CDR3 loop spans 14 amino acids. Germline-derived CDR1 and CDR2 are SQVTM and ANQGSEA. Trimming removed 4 bases from V and 0 bases from J, with 10 bases in between.

This clonotype has just one count. CDR3 in DNA: TGTGCCAGCAGCCAAGATTCGACCTGGGATAGATTTGGAATATCCTACAATGAGCAGTTCTTC. This translates into CASSQDSTWDRFGISYNEQFF. This chain joins TRBV14 and TRBJ2-1; D is unclear. The CDR3 runs 21 residues. The V and J ends lost 0 bases and 1 base respectively, with 25 bases between them. Germline CDR1 is SGHDN and CDR2 is FVKESK.

Comments on this clonotype: The junction differs from germline at one of its ends, possibly a read error. This rearrangement joins TRBV7-2 to TRBJ2-7; the D call may be TRBD1 or TRBD2 (5 bases each). Germline V gives CDR1 SGHTA, CDR2 FQGNSA. The CDR3 has 13 amino acids. CDR3 amino acids: CASTPGPNYGQYF. The DNA of the CDR3 is TGTGCCAGCACCCCGGGACCCAACTACGGGCAGTACTTC.

Remarks on this clonotype: Without the conserved terminal phenylalanine or tryptophan, this CDR3 likely stems from a read error. The chain is built from TRBV12-3 or TRBV12-4 and TRBJ2-2; D gene ambiguous. V lost 5 bases and J lost 4, with 2 bases in between. CDR3 length equals 11 residues. CDR3: CASSTTGELFS. Here the CDR3 DNA reads TGTGCCAGCAGTACCACCGGGGAGCTGTTTTCT.

Details on this clonotype: One end of the junction fails to match germline, which may point to a read error. The V gene is TRBV30, the J gene TRBJ1-2; D remains unclear. CDR3 length: 16 amino acids. Germline V gives CDR1 GTSNPN, CDR2 SVGIG (reference sequence). CDR3 in DNA: TGTGCCTGGAGTGTACGTTCGACCCACGGGAGACATGGCTACGCCTTC. This translates into CAWSVRSTHGRHGYAF.

For this clonotype: This sequence may be a read error, since a much larger clone differs from it by one base. The chain is built from TRBV12-3 or TRBV12-4 and TRBJ2-4; 8 bases agree with TRBD1. This CDR3 region has 15 residues. The CDR3 spells CVSSHHGQGNGIQYF. The CDR3 DNA sequence: TGTGTCAGCAGTCACCATGGACAGGGAAATGGCATTCAGTACTTC.

This clonotype was counted a few times. The rearrangement uses TRBV6-5 and TRBJ1-3; no firm D call. Trimming took off 3 bases at V and 3 bases at J, with 9 bases between the two ends. The length of the CDR3 is 14 residues. Germline-derived CDR1 and CDR2 are MNHEY and SVGAGI. The CDR3 loop reads CASSYSWNGNTIYF. CDR3 coding DNA: TGTGCCAGCAGTTATTCATGGAATGGAAACACCATATATTTT.

A word on this clonotype: A single base separates this from a much larger clone, so it may be a read error. As the CDR3 is not closed by the conserved phenylalanine or tryptophan, this likely results from a read error. The chain carries TRBV29-1 and TRBJ1-2; D remains ambiguous. The CDR3 sequence is 10 residues long. Germline-derived CDR1 and CDR2 are SQVTM and ANQGSEA. Trimming removed 6 bases from V and 6 bases from J, with 8 bases in between. The CDR3 DNA sequence: TGCAGCGTCACCGATCATGGCTACACCATC. Translation: CSVTDHGYTI.

In regard to this clonotype: A much larger clone is a single base away; this may be a read error. In nucleotides, the CDR3 is TGCAGCGCGAGGAGGACACAAGAGACCCAGTACTTC. It codes for CSARRTQETQYF. The V gene is TRBV29-1, the J gene TRBJ2-5, with D possibly called TRBD1 or TRBD2 (5 bases each). The CDR3 is 12 amino acids. Germline CDR1 reads SQVTM; CDR2 reads ANQGSEA. Trimming stripped 7 bases from V and 2 bases from J, with 11 bases between.

Regarding this clonotype: A clone one base away is much larger, so this may be a read error. The V and J genes are TRBV7-8 and TRBJ2-1; D gene uncertain. CDR3 length equals 13 residues. The V end was cut by 1 base, the J end by 7 bases, with 8 bases between. Looked up from germline, CDR1 is SGHVS and CDR2 is FQNEAQ. The CDR3 spells CASSLERKNEQFF. For the CDR3, the DNA is TGTGCCAGCAGCTTAGAAAGGAAGAATGAGCAGTTCTTC.

The sample holds many counts of this clonotype. This rearrangement joins TRBV7-9 to TRBJ2-7; weak D call: TRBD2 (6 bases). The germline V and J ends were trimmed by 4 bases and 6 bases, with 22 bases remaining between them. The CDR3 sequence is 16 residues long. Germline lookup yields CDR1 SEHNR and CDR2 FQNEAQ (reference sequence). The CDR3 coding sequence is TGTGCCAGCAGCTCCCATTTTAGGGGCGGGAATTCCGAGCAGTACTTC. The encoded protein is CASSSHFRGGNSEQYF.

This clonotype has a count of ten or more. The chain employs TRBV12-3 or TRBV12-4 and TRBJ2-7; no clear D. V lost 8 bases, J lost 3 bases, and 11 bases lay in between. The CDR3 sequence is 12 residues long. The CDR3 coding sequence is TGTGCCAGCGGCCGGCTGGGCTACGAGCAGTACTTC. Its translation: CASGRLGYEQYF.

With respect to this clonotype: Germline is not matched at one junction end, which may reflect a read error. The chain has TRBV4-1 and TRBJ1-5; D not certain. Per the germline V gene, CDR1 is MGHRA and CDR2 is YSYEKL. The CDR3 has 18 residues. CDR3 loop: CASSQEVTRSLLKEPQHF. DNA for the CDR3: TGTGCCAGCAGCCAAGAGGTGACGAGATCACTACTCAAAGAGCCCCAGCATTTT.

This clonotype was recorded only once. One junction end does not reproduce the germline sequence, and a read error may be involved. The CDR3 is CTSSRGGGHEQYF. CDR3 nucleotide sequence: TGCACCAGCAGTCGAGGGGGAGGCCACGAGCAGTACTTC. J is TRBJ2-7 and V is TRBV10-1; the D gene could be TRBD1 or TRBD2 (6 bases each). CDR3 length: 13 amino acids. Germline V CDR1 and CDR2: WNHNN, SYGVQD (reference sequence).

This chain links TRBV21-1 with TRBJ2-1; the D call of TRBD2 is as the table states it, not checked on the DNA. TRBV21-1 is reported as a pseudogene. CDR3 length equals 15 residues. The CDR3 loop is CASSTSSGRVDEQLF. The CDR3 bases are TGTGCCAGCAGCACCTCTAGCGGGAGAGTGGATGAGCAGCTCTTC.

This clonotype came up once. The J gene is TRBJ2-7, the V gene TRBV12-5; 7 bases match TRBD2. The CDR3 is made up of 15 amino acids. Germline V lookup: CDR1 LGHNT, CDR2 FRNRAP. J was trimmed by 4 bases and V by 0 bases; bases with no gene match: 6. This CDR3 is CASGLVGLVNYEQYF. The DNA of the CDR3 is TGTGCTAGTGGTTTGGTAGGACTAGTGAATTACGAGCAGTACTTC.

As regards this clonotype: The junction departs from the called germline gene at one end, perhaps through a read error. This chain connects TRBV11-2 to TRBJ1-4; D might be TRBD1 (6 bases). Germline loops: CDR1 SGHAT, CDR2 FQNNGV. The CDR3 runs to 14 residues. In DNA, the CDR3 is TGTCCCAGCAGCCGTAAGGGGGGCTATGAAAAATTGTTTTTT. This codes for CPSSRKGGYEKLFF.